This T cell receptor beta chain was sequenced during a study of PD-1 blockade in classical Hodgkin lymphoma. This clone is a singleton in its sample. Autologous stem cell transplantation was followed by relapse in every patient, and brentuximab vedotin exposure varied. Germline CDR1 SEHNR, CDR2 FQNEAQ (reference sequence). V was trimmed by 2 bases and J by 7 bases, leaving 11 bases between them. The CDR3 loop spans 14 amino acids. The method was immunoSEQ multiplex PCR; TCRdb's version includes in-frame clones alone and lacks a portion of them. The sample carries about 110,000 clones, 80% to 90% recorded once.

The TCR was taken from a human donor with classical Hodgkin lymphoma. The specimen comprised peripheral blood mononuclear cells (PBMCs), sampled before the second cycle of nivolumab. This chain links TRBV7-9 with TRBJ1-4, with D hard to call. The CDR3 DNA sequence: TGTGCCAGCAGCTTATTCACGGAAACTGAAAAACTGTTTTTT. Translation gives CASSLFTETEKLFF.